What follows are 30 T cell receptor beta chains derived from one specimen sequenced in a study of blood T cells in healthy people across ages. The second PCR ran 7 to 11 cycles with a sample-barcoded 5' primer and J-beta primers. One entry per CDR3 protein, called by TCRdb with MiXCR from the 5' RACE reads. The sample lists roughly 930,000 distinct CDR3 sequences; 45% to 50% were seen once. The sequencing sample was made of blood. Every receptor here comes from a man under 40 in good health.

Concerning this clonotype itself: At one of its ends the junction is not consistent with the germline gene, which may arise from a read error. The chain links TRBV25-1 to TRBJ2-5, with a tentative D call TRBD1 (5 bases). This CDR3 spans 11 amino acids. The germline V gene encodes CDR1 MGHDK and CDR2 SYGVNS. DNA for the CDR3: TGTGCCAGCAGTAGGGGCGAGACCCAGTGCTTC. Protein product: CASSRGETQCF.

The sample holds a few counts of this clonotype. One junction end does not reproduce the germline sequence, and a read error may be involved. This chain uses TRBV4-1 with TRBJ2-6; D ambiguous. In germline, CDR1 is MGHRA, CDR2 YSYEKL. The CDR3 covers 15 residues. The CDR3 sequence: CASSQVPPGANVLTF. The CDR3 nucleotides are TGCGCTAGCAGCCAAGTGCCCCCTGGGGCCAACGTCCTGACTTTC.

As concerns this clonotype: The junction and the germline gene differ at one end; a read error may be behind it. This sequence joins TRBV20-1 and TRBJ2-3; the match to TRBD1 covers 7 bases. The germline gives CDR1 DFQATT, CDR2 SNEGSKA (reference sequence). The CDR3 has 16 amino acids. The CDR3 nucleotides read TGCAGTGCTAATCTGGGCTCGGGGCGTGGGACAGATGCGCAGTATTTT. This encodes CSANLGSGRGTDAQYF.

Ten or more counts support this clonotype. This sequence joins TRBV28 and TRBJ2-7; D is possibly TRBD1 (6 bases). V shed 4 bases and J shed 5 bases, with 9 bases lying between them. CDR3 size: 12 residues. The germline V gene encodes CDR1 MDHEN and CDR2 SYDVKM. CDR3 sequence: CASSSGDHEQYF. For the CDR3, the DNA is TGTGCCAGCAGTTCAGGGGACCACGAGCAGTACTTC.

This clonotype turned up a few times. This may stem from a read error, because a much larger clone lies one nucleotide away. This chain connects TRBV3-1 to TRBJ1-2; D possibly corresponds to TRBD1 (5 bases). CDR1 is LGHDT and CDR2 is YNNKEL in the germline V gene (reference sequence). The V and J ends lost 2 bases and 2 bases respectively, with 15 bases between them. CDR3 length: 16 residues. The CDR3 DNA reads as TGTGCCAGCAGCCAATACACCCGGCGGGGGAACTATGGCTACACCTTC. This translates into CASSQYTRRGNYGYTF.

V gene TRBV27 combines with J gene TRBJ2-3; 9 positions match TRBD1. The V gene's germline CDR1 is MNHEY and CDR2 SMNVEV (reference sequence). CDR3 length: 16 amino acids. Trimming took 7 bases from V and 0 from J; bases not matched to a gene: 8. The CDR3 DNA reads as TGTGCCAGCACCTCCGGACAGGGGCGAAGCACAGATACGCAGTATTTT. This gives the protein CASTSGQGRSTDTQYF.

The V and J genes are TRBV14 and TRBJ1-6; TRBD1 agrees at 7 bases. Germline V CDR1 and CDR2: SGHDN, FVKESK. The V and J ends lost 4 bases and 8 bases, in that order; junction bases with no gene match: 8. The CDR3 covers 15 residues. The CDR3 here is CASSRSTGWDSPLHF. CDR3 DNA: TGTGCCAGCAGCCGATCGACAGGGTGGGATTCACCCCTCCACTTT.

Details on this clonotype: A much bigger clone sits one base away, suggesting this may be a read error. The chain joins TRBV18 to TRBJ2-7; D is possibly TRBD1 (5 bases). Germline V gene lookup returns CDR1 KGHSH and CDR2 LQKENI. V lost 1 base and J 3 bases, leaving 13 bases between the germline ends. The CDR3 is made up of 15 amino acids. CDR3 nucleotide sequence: TGTGCCAGCTCACCACAGGACACCTTCCGCTACGAGCAGTACTTC. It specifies CASSPQDTFRYEQYF.

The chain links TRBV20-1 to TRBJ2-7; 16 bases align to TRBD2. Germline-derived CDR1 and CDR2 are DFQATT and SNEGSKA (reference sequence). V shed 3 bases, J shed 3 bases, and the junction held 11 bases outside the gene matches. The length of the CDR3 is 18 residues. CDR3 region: CSARAGTSGRASVYEQYF. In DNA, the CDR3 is TGCAGTGCTAGGGCCGGGACTAGCGGGAGGGCCTCGGTCTACGAGCAGTACTTC.

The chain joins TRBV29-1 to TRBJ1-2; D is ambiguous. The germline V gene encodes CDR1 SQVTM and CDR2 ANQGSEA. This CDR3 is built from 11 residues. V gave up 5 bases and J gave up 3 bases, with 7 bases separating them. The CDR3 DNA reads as TGCAGCGTTCTGGGCGACTATGGCTACACCTTC. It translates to CSVLGDYGYTF.

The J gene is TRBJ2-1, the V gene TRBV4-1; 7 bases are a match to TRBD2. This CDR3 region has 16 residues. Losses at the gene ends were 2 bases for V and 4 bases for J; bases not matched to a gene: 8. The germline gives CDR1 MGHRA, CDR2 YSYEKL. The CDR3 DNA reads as TGCGCCAGCAGCCAAAACGGACTAGATAGTTACAATGAGCAGTTCTTC. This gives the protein CASSQNGLDSYNEQFF.

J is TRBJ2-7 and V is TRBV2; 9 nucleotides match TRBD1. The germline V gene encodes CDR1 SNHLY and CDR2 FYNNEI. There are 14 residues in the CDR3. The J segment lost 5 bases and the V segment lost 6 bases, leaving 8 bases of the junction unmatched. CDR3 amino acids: CASREYRGLDEQYF. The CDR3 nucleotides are TGTGCCAGCAGAGAATACAGGGGGCTGGACGAGCAGTACTTC.

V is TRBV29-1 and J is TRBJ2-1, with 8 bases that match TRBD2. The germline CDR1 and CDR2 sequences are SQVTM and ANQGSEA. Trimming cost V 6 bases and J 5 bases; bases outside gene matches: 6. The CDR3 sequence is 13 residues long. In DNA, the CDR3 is TGCAGCGTCCGGACTAGCTGGGACAATGAGCAGTTCTTC. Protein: CSVRTSWDNEQFF.

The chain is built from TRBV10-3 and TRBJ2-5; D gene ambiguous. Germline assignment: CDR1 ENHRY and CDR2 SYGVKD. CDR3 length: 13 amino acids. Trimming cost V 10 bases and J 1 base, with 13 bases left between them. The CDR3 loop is CATQPQTQETQYF. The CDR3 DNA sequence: TGTGCCACCCAGCCCCAGACCCAAGAGACCCAGTACTTC.

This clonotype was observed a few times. CDR3 sequence (DNA): TGTGCCAGCAGCGCCGGCTACAGCTCCTACGAGCAGTACTTC. The encoded protein is CASSAGYSSYEQYF. This rearrangement joins TRBV7-2 to TRBJ2-7; D gene ambiguous. This CDR3 is built from 14 residues. V was trimmed by 5 bases and J by 0 bases, leaving 11 bases between them. Germline-derived CDR1 and CDR2 are SGHTA and FQGNSA.

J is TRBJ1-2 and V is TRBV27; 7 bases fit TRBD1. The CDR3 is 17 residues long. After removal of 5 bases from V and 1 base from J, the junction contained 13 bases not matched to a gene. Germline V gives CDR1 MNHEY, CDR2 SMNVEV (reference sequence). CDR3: CASSQGRGRELNYGYTF. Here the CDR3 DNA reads TGTGCCAGCAGTCAGGGGAGGGGGCGGGAGCTTAACTATGGCTACACCTTC.

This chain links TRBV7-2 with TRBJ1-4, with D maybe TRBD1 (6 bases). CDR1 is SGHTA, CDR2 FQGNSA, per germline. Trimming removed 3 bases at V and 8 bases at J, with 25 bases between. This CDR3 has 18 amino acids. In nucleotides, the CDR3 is TGTGCCAGCAGCTTTTCGGGCAGGGGTCTAGGTGGAGTAGAAAAACTGTTTTTT. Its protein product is CASSFSGRGLGGVEKLFF.

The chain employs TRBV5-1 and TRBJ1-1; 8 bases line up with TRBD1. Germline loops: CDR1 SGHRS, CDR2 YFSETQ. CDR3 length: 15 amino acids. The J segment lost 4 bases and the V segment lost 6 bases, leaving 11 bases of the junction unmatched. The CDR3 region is CASNRQGSVATEAFF. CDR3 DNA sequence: TGCGCCAGCAATCGACAGGGGTCGGTGGCCACTGAAGCTTTCTTT.

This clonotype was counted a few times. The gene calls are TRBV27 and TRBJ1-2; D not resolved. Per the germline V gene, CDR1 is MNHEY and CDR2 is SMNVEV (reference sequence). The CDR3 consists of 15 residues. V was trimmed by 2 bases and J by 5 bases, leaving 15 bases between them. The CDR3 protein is CASSLGSGISYGYTF. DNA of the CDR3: TGTGCCAGCAGTTTAGGTTCCGGGATCTCGTATGGCTACACCTTC.

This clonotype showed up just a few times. As DNA, the CDR3 is TGCAGTGCTACCGGGACAGGGGGCTTGGAGACCCAGTACTTC. It specifies CSATGTGGLETQYF. The genes are TRBV20-1 and TRBJ2-5; 12 nucleotides agree with TRBD1. V lost 4 bases, J lost 5 bases, and 5 bases stayed unmatched. The CDR3 is 14 residues long. Germline V gene data show CDR1 as DFQATT and CDR2 as SNEGSKA (reference sequence).

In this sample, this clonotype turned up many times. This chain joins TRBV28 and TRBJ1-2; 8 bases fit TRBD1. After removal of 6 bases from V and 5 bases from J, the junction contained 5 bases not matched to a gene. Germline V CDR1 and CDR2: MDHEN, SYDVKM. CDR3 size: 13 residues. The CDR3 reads CASSLTGAYGYTF. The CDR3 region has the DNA TGTGCCAGCAGCCTGACAGGGGCTTATGGCTACACCTTC.

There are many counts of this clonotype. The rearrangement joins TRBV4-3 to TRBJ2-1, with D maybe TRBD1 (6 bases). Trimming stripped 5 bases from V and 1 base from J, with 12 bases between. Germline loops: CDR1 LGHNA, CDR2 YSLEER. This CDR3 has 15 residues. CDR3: CASSSSDRSYNEQFF. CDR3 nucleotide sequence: TGCGCCAGCAGCAGTTCGGACAGATCCTACAATGAGCAGTTCTTC.

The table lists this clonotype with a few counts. The CDR3 DNA follows: TGCGCCAGCAGCCAAGGAGATCTACGCCACCTCTATGGCTACACCTTC. Translation gives CASSQGDLRHLYGYTF. The V gene is TRBV4-1, the J gene TRBJ1-2, with D unresolved. The CDR3 spans 16 residues. The germline gives CDR1 MGHRA, CDR2 YSYEKL. The V and J ends lost 1 base and 4 bases respectively, with 16 bases between them.

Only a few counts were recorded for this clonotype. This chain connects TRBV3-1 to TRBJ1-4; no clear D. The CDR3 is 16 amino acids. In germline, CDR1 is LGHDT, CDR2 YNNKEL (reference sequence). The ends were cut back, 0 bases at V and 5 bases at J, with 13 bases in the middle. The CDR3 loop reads CASSQDLGVLNEKLFF. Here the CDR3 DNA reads TGTGCCAGCAGCCAAGACCTTGGGGTTTTGAATGAAAAACTGTTTTTT.

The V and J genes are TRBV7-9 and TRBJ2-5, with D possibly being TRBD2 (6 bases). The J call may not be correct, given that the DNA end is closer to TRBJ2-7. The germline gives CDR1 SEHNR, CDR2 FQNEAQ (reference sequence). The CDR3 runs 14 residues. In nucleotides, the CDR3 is TGTGCCAGCAGCTTACCGGGGGTTCCCTACGAGCAGTACTTC. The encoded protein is CASSLPGVPYEQYF.

The CDR3 is CASSPLTGGYTF. The CDR3 DNA follows: TGTGCCAGCAGCCCGCTCACTGGGGGCTACACCTTC. V gene TRBV3-1 combines with J gene TRBJ1-2; D not certain. Germline V gene sequence: CDR1 LGHDT, CDR2 YNNKEL (reference sequence). Trimming pared 4 bases from V and 8 bases from J, leaving 11 bases between. The CDR3 extends over 12 amino acids.

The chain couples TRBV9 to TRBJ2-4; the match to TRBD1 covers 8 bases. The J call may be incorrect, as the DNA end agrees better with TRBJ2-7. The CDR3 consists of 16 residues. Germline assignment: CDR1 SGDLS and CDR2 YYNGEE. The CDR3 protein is CASSVAAQGAFYEQYF. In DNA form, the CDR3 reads TGTGCCAGCAGCGTAGCTGCCCAGGGGGCCTTCTACGAGCAGTACTTC.

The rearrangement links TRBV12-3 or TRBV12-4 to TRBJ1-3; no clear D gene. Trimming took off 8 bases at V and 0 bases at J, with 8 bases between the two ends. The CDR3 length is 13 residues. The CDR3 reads CASQTNSGNTIYF. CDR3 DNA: TGTGCCAGCCAAACCAACTCTGGAAACACCATATATTTT.

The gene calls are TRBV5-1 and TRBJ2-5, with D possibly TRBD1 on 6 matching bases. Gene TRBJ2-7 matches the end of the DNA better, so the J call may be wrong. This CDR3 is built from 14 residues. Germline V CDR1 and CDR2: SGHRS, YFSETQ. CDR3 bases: TGCGCCAGCAGCTTGGAACAACAGGGCGACGAGCAGTACTTC. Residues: CASSLEQQGDEQYF.

The CDR3 reads CASSERPQGSGANVLTF. CDR3 nucleotides: TGTGCCAGCAGTGAAAGGCCCCAGGGATCTGGGGCCAACGTCCTGACTTTC. The chain has TRBV6-1 and TRBJ2-6; D is possibly TRBD1 (5 bases). CDR3 length: 17 residues. V lost 2 bases, J lost 1 base, and 12 bases lay in between. Germline CDR1 and CDR2: MNHNS and SASEGT.